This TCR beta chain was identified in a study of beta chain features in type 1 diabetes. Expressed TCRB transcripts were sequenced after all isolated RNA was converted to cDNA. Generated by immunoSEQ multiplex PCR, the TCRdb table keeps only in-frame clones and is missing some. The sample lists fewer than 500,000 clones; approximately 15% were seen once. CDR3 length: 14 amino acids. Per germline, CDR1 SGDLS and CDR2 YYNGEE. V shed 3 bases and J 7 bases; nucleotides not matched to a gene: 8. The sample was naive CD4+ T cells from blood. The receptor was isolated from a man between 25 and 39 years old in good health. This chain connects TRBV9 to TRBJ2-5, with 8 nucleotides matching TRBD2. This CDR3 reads CASSAASGRLTQYF. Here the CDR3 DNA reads TGTGCCAGCAGCGCCGCCAGCGGGAGATTGACCCAGTACTTC.